This record covers a single T cell receptor (beta chain). No antigen is known for it. No per-base quality is available; no much larger clone lies one base away. The TCR beta CDR3 regions were amplified from RNA transcripts. The first round of RT-PCR for the TCR CDR3 was performed with the HTBI primer set and the Qiagen OneStep RT-PCR kit. A second multiplex PCR round built the libraries, followed by size selection and purification. Paired-end sequencing of the libraries was performed with 100 bp reads on an Illumina HiSeq2000. Turning to the authors' computational methods: SOAPnuke was used to process the raw data, removing reads that contained adapters or uncalled bases, had a mean Phred below 15, or lacked an exact match to the constant primer or identifier. COPE v1.2.5 was used to merge the high-quality paired reads, and each unique nucleotide sequence was defined as a clonotype. Clonotypes were aligned to IMGT TRBV, TRBD and TRBJ reference segments using MiTCR v1.1. The analysis was restricted to V-J combinations with a frequency above 0.0001, which together covered about 99% of the repertoires. A TCS score was defined as the ratio between F50 (clonal expansion) and ExV (chaos), using BLOSUM62-based TCRdist between CDR3 peptides within each V-J. Welch's t-statistics and random forest reduced several hundred V-J features to around 14, which were used in a naive Bayes classifier (R e1071). The Morisita-Horn index was used to measure how similar the thyroid and blood repertoires were. TCRdb reworked the public reads: Q25 trimming with fastp, MiXCR clone assembly, productive beta chains retained. One record per CDR3 amino acid sequence lists the most common genes and DNA. These V and J calls are TCRdb output, not the study's own analysis. This sample has 500,000 to 800,000 distinct CDR3 sequences in its table, and over 40% of those were observed once. Clones ranked in the top ten supply about 7.7% of the sample.

Patients with uncontrolled infections, other autoimmune diseases, pregnancy or lactation were excluded. Clinical symptoms, serum thyroxine and TRAb, thyroid ultrasound, and orbital computed tomography formed the basis for the diagnoses. Total RNA was extracted using Trizol reagent, and RNA quality was assessed on an Agilent 2100 Bioanalyzer. These data belong to a study of T cells in Graves' hyperthyroidism and ophthalmopathy (dated by TCRdb to the late 2010s). Regarding the study in general: TCR V-J signatures able to tell the groups apart were searched for in a discovery cohort of 90 to 100 patients, of whom fewer than 45 had Graves' ophthalmopathy and 55 to 60 had stable Graves' hyperthyroidism. Prospective prediction of ophthalmopathy was tested in an independent validation cohort of fewer than 20 hyperthyroidism patients and 17 patients who later progressed to ophthalmopathy. The 90 to 100 discovery patients were randomly divided into training and test sets at a 7:3 ratio. In addition, the study compared T-cell repertoires in thyroid tissue and in blood from several Graves' hyperthyroidism patients. Following sampling, methimazole starting at 30 mg daily was given to hyperthyroidism patients, and high-dose intravenous methylprednisolone was given to ophthalmopathy patients. The paper reports TCR Vbeta CDR3 sequencing of approximately 140 peripheral blood samples: around 41 ophthalmopathy, over 70 hyperthyroidism and about 17 progressor patients.

General findings and caveats noted by the study authors: Sample size was not statistically predetermined, and investigators were not blinded to group allocation. Most expanded thyroid clonotypes (frequency above 0.001) were also detected in blood, suggesting blood repertoires may reflect thyroid immune responses. A model built on a 13 V-J signature distinguished ophthalmopathy from stable hyperthyroidism, reaching around 87% sensitivity and approximately 81% specificity in cross-validation and 80%/75% in testing. In validation, the model predicted progression to ophthalmopathy a median of 6.5 months before onset, with over 55% sensitivity and about 75% specificity.

The material sequenced was peripheral blood or thyroid tissue (not recorded which). The sequence was obtained from an adult man with Graves' disease, either hyperthyroidism or ophthalmopathy (not recorded which).

For the CDR3, the sequence is CSAREGGLNTEAFF. The nucleotides are TGCAGTGCTAGAGAAGGGGGGCTGAACACTGAAGCTTTCTTT. The sequence is built from TRBV20-1 and TRBJ1-1; the D region possibly corresponds to TRBD1 (6 bases align). The CDR3, from cysteine to phenylalanine, totals 14 residues. The sequence is cut down to CDR3 DNA, 42 bases in frame from base 1. Reading the germline V gene (reference sequence) gives CDR1 DFQATT and CDR2 SNEGSKA. V loses 0 bases, J loses 0 bases, and the germline ends lie 8 bases apart.